This record covers a single T cell receptor beta chain. The antigen remains undetermined. This entry comes from a study of immune evolution from preneoplasia to lung adenocarcinoma. Study information: HLA loss of heterozygosity: around 6.5% AIS, roughly 15% MIA, over 25% ADC, none AAH. Overall study results and limits: Compared with EGFR-mutant or double wild-type lesions, KRAS-mutant nodules were more clonal.

Each case's diagnosis was confirmed by two pathologists on H&E. Produced via immunoSEQ multiplex PCR; TCRdb's table is partial and in-frame only. The sample includes 10,000 or so clones, more than 75% of them seen just once. The sequence was collected from an older donor with lung adenocarcinoma. Sequences were obtained from FFPE minimally invasive lung adenocarcinoma tissue.

CDR3 sequence: CASSPGQEVDTQYF. CDR3 nucleotide sequence: TGTGCCAGCAGTCCCGGACAGGAGGTAGATACGCAGTATTTT. This chain joins TRBV6-5 and TRBJ2-3; 7 nucleotides match TRBD1. CDR1 is MNHEY, CDR2 SVGAGI, per germline. The CDR3 spans 14 residues. J gave up 5 bases and V 5 bases, and 7 bases lay outside the gene matches.